One and the same sample provided the 24 T cell receptor beta chains below, sequenced in a study of blood T cell repertoires in COVID-19. The table came from immunoSEQ multiplex PCR; TCRdb's copy has only in-frame clones and leaves some out. The sample holds about 140,000 clones, about four fifths seen once. The sample taken for sequencing was peripheral blood. The origin of the receptors is a woman between 55 and 75 years old with acute or convalescent COVID-19.

CDR3 protein: CASSFSGGAGPYNEQFF. DNA of the CDR3: TGTGCCAGCAGTTTCTCTGGGGGTGCGGGGCCCTACAATGAGCAGTTCTTC. The rearrangement links TRBV27 to TRBJ2-1; possible D gene TRBD2, 6 bases. V lost 3 bases to trimming and J lost 2 bases, with 17 bases between them. In germline, CDR1 is MNHEY, CDR2 SMNVEV (reference sequence). This CDR3 comprises 17 residues.

The chain combines TRBV10-1 with TRBJ1-1; D is ambiguous. The CDR3 runs to 15 residues. Trimming shortened V by 2 bases and J by 3 bases, and 13 bases separated the two germline ends. Germline V gene lookup returns CDR1 WNHNN and CDR2 SYGVQD (reference sequence). This chain's CDR3 is CASSERRLPDTEAFF. In DNA form, the CDR3 reads TGCGCCAGCAGTGAGAGGCGGTTACCAGACACTGAAGCTTTCTTT.

This clone was observed a few times. The CDR3 DNA follows: TGTGCCACCAGTGACCATCTTCGGGACAGGGATGGCTACACCTTC. This gives the protein CATSDHLRDRDGYTF. This chain links TRBV24-1 with TRBJ1-2, with 9 bases identical to TRBD1. The CDR3 length is 15 residues. Germline V gene sequence: CDR1 KGHDR, CDR2 SFDVKD. V lost 4 bases and J lost 6; bases outside the gene matches: 8.

DNA of the CDR3: TGTGCCAGCTTAAGGACAGACGTACAAAGTTCCGGGGAGCTGTTTTTT. Protein product: CASLRTDVQSSGELFF. The chain employs TRBV2 and TRBJ2-2; tentatively, D is TRBD1 (6 bases). The germline V gene has CDR1 SNHLY and CDR2 FYNNEI. Deletions cut 8 bases from V and 6 bases from J, with 22 bases between. This CDR3 contains 16 residues. The full variable domain, with the rest looked up from reference TRBV2 and TRBJ2-2, is EPEVTQTPSHQVTQMGQEVILRCVPISNHLYFYWYRQILGQKVEFLVSFYNNEISEKSEIFDDQFSVERPDGSNFTLKIRSTKLEDSAMYFCASLRTDVQSSGELFFGEGSRLTVL.

Only a few counts were recorded for this clone. The J gene is TRBJ1-2, the V gene TRBV7-9; possible D gene TRBD1, 5 bases. CDR3 length: 14 residues. Deletions cut 4 bases from V and 4 bases from J, with 13 bases between. Germline values: CDR1 SEHNR, CDR2 FQNEAQ (reference sequence). CDR3 residues: CASSSLGGTYGYTF. As DNA, the CDR3 is TGTGCCAGCAGCTCCCTCGGGGGTACCTATGGCTACACCTTC.

The V and J genes are TRBV7-9 and TRBJ2-7, with TRBD1 identical over 9 bases. V gave up 3 bases and J gave up 6 bases; unmatched junction bases: 6. The length of the CDR3 is 14 residues. Per the germline V gene, CDR1 is SEHNR and CDR2 is FQNEAQ (reference sequence). The CDR3 nucleotides are TGTGCCAGCAGCTTTTCGGGACAGGGATCCGAGCAGTACTTC. Protein: CASSFSGQGSEQYF.

The chain has TRBV19 and TRBJ1-3; possible D gene TRBD1, 5 bases. Trimming left V 8 bases short and J 0 bases short, with 17 bases between. The CDR3 covers 16 residues. The germline V gene has CDR1 LNHDA and CDR2 SQIVND (reference sequence). CDR3: CASRGGGGLSGNTIYF. In nucleotides, the CDR3 is TGTGCCAGTCGCGGGGGTGGGGGTCTCTCTGGAAACACCATATATTTT.

The V call is TRBV9, the J call TRBJ2-3; a possible D gene is TRBD1 (6 bases). Trimming stripped 0 bases from V and 6 bases from J, with 11 bases between. Germline-derived CDR1 and CDR2 are SGDLS and YYNGEE. The CDR3 is made up of 14 amino acids. The CDR3 spells CASSVDVGGDTQYF. DNA for the CDR3: TGTGCCAGCAGCGTAGATGTTGGGGGCGATACGCAGTATTTT.

V is TRBV5-1 and J is TRBJ1-4; weak D call: TRBD1 (6 bases). Trimming stripped 4 bases from V and 0 bases from J, with 10 bases between. CDR3 length: 15 residues. CDR1 and CDR2 (germline): SGHRS, YFSETQ. The CDR3 spells CASSLGDTTNEKLFF. The CDR3, as DNA: TGCGCCAGCAGCCTAGGGGACACAACTAATGAAAAACTGTTTTTT.

The chain has TRBV5-1 and TRBJ2-5; 10 bases are shared with TRBD1. With 0 bases clipped from V and 5 bases from J, the junction kept 7 bases outside the gene matches. The germline V gene encodes CDR1 SGHRS and CDR2 YFSETQ. The CDR3 runs to 16 residues. CDR3 in DNA: TGCGCCAGCAGCTTGGACCCGGGACAGGGGCGGGAGACCCAGTACTTC. Translating it yields CASSLDPGQGRETQYF.

As DNA, the CDR3 is TGTGCCAGCAGCTTAGTTGGGACAGGGGGTTCGCGTTCGAGAGAGACCCAGTACTTC. Translating it yields CASSLVGTGGSRSRETQYF. V and J are TRBV7-9 and TRBJ2-5; 11 nucleotides align to TRBD1. Germline V gene data show CDR1 as SEHNR and CDR2 as FQNEAQ (reference sequence). CDR3 length: 19 residues. V dropped 1 base and J dropped 4; count of bases not matched to a gene: 14. Supplemented by reference TRBV7-9 and TRBJ2-5, the full variable domain reads DTGVSQNPRHKITKRGQNVTFRCDPISEHNRLYWYRQTLGQGPEFLTYFQNEAQLEKSRLLSDRFSAERPKGSFSTLEIQRTEQGDSAMYLCASSLVGTGGSRSRETQYFGPGTRLLVL.

The genes are TRBV2 and TRBJ1-1; no clear D gene. Germline V lookup: CDR1 SNHLY, CDR2 FYNNEI. This CDR3 comprises 13 residues. Trimming removed 7 bases at V and 0 bases at J, with 9 bases between. For the CDR3, the DNA is TGTGCCAGCACGGCGGGCTTGAACACTGAAGCTTTCTTT. Translating gives CASTAGLNTEAFF. The variable domain in full, completed from reference TRBV2 and TRBJ1-1, reads EPEVTQTPSHQVTQMGQEVILRCVPISNHLYFYWYRQILGQKVEFLVSFYNNEISEKSEIFDDQFSVERPDGSNFTLKIRSTKLEDSAMYFCASTAGLNTEAFFGQGTRLTVV.

The V and J genes are TRBV23-1 and TRBJ2-3, with 7 bases that match TRBD1. TRBV23-1 is noted as an ORF with a role that remains uncertain. The CDR3 spans 18 residues. J was trimmed by 2 bases and V by 8 bases; bases with no gene match: 19. This CDR3 is CASQTIDRVFFSTDTQYF. The DNA for the CDR3 is TGCGCCAGCCAAACTATAGACAGGGTATTTTTCTCCACAGATACGCAGTATTTT.

On this clone itself: Germline and junction disagree at one end, which may indicate a read error. The V call is TRBV7-7, the J call TRBJ2-5, with D perhaps TRBD1 (6 bases). Germline V lookup: CDR1 SSHAT, CDR2 FNYEAQ (reference sequence). CDR3 length equals 16 residues. The CDR3 DNA follows: TGTGCTAGCAGCTCCGGAAGGACAGCCAGGTTAGAGACCCAGTACTTC. Amino acid sequence: CASSSGRTARLETQYF.

The V gene is TRBV10-3, the J gene TRBJ2-1; 10 bases fit TRBD1. Germline V CDR1 and CDR2: ENHRY, SYGVKD. CDR3 size: 13 residues. J lost 8 bases, V lost 10 bases, and 8 bases had no gene match. CDR3 in DNA: TGTGCCACCCGGACAGGGGGAATGGATGAGCAGTTCTTC. Its protein product is CATRTGGMDEQFF.

Only one count was recorded for this clone. The chain links TRBV21-1 to TRBJ1-2; the D segment call TRBD1 is taken from the table without a DNA check. TRBV21-1 is recorded as a pseudogene. CDR3 length equals 15 residues. For the CDR3, the DNA is TGTGCCAGCAGCGAACGCCTGGACAGGGACTATGGCTACACCTTC. It is translated as CASSERLDRDYGYTF.

V gene TRBV6-1 combines with J gene TRBJ2-2, with D unresolved. Trimming stripped 2 bases from V and 4 bases from J, with 11 bases between. CDR1 MNHNS and CDR2 SASEGT come from the germline V gene. The CDR3 sequence is 15 residues long. Here the CDR3 reads CASSELRLATGELFF. For the CDR3, the DNA is TGTGCCAGCAGTGAACTGAGACTGGCCACCGGGGAGCTGTTTTTT.

This rearrangement joins TRBV3-1 (or the pseudogene TRBV3-2) to TRBJ2-1; 7 bases match TRBD2. CDR1 is LGHDT and CDR2 is YNNKEL in the germline V gene (reference sequence). This CDR3 region has 18 residues. V shed 4 bases, J shed 4 bases, and the junction held 16 bases outside the gene matches. CDR3 DNA: TGTGCCAGCAGCCCTCCTTGGGGGACCCCCGGGGGGTACAATGAGCAGTTCTTC. Encoded protein: CASSPPWGTPGGYNEQFF.

In its sample, this clone was seen a few times. The chain has TRBV9 and TRBJ1-4; 7 bases agree with TRBD1. CDR3 size: 14 residues. V trimming: 0 bases; J trimming: 7 bases; junction bases outside the gene matches: 3. Looked up from germline, CDR1 is SGDLS and CDR2 is YYNGEE. CDR3 residues: CASSVGQGGEKLFF. CDR3 in DNA: TGTGCCAGCAGCGTAGGACAGGGAGGTGAAAAACTGTTTTTT. The full variable domain, rest sourced from reference TRBV9 and TRBJ1-4, is DSGVTQTPKHLITATGQRVTLRCSPRSGDLSVYWYQQSLDQGLQFLIQYYNGEERAKGNILERFSAQQFPDLHSELNLSSLELGDSALYFCASSVGQGGEKLFFGSGTQLSVL.

CDR3 DNA: TGTGCCTGGAACCTACAGGGGGCGCGTGAAGCTTTCTTT. Protein product: CAWNLQGAREAFF. The gene calls are TRBV30 and TRBJ1-1; 9 nucleotides agree with TRBD1. This CDR3 spans 13 amino acids. Trimming cost V 4 bases and J 7 bases; bases outside gene matches: 7. Germline V gene lookup returns CDR1 GTSNPN and CDR2 SVGIG (reference sequence).

The chain uses TRBV9 and TRBJ1-1, with D hard to call. CDR1 SGDLS and CDR2 YYNGEE come from the germline V gene. Deletions cut 6 bases from V and 5 bases from J, with 8 bases between. The CDR3 covers 11 residues. The chain's CDR3 is CASKLETEAFF. For the CDR3, the DNA is TGTGCCAGCAAGCTCGAGACTGAAGCTTTCTTT. The entire variable domain, with the rest obtained from reference TRBV9 and TRBJ1-1, is as follows: DSGVTQTPKHLITATGQRVTLRCSPRSGDLSVYWYQQSLDQGLQFLIQYYNGEERAKGNILERFSAQQFPDLHSELNLSSLELGDSALYFCASKLETEAFFGQGTRLTVV.

V is TRBV27 and J is TRBJ1-2; 10 bases map to TRBD1. The CDR3 is 11 residues long. The germline gives CDR1 MNHEY, CDR2 SMNVEV (reference sequence). CDR3 coding DNA: TGTAGACAGGGGGCTATCTATGGCTACACCTTC. This gives the protein CRQGAIYGYTF.

CDR3 nucleotide sequence: TGTGCCTGGAACAGGGTAAATTCACCCCTCCACTTT. Its protein is CAWNRVNSPLHF. This chain connects TRBV30 to TRBJ1-6, with D perhaps TRBD1 (6 bases). Germline V gives CDR1 GTSNPN, CDR2 SVGIG (reference sequence). V gave up 4 bases and J gave up 7 bases, with 8 bases separating them. The CDR3 totals 12 residues.

The rearrangement uses TRBV25-1 and TRBJ1-6; 7 bases map to TRBD1. The CDR3 length is 16 residues. V lost 4 bases and J lost 8; bases outside the gene matches: 11. In germline, CDR1 is MGHDK, CDR2 SYGVNS. The CDR3 DNA follows: TGTGCCAGCAGTGTTGCCGGGACAGAGATTCATTCACCCCTCCACTTT. This gives the protein CASSVAGTEIHSPLHF.